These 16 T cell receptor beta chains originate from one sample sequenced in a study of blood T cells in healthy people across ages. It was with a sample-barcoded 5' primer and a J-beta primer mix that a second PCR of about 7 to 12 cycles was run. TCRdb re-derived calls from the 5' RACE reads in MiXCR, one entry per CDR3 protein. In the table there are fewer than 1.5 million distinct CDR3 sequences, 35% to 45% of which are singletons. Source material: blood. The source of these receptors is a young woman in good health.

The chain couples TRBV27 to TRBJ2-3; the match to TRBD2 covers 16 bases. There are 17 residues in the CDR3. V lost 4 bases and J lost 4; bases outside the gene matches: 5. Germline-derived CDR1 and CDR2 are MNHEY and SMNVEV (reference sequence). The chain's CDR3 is CASSSPGLAGGPDTQYF. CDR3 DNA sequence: TGTGCCAGCAGTTCCCCGGGACTAGCGGGGGGGCCAGATACGCAGTATTTT.

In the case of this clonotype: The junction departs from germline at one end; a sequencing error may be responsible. The CDR3: CASRSYRGERYF. DNA for the CDR3: TGTGCCAGCAGGTCCTATAGGGGAGAGCGGTACTTC. The chain combines TRBV12-3 or TRBV12-4 with TRBJ2-7; TRBD1 or TRBD2 may be the D gene (5 bases each). The CDR3 runs to 12 residues.

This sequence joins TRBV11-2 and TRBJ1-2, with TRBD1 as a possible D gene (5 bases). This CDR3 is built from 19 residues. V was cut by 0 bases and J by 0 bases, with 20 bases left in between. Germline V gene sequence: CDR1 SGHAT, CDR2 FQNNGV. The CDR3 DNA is TGTGCCAGCAGCTTAGATGTTTGGGGCCCTGAGGGCGCTAACTATGGCTACACCTTC. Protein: CASSLDVWGPEGANYGYTF.

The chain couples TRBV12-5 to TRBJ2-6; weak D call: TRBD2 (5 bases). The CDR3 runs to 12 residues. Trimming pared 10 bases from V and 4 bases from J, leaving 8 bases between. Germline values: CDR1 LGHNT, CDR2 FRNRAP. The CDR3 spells CATGVGANVLTF. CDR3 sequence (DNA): TGTGCTACCGGGGTCGGGGCCAACGTCCTGACTTTC.

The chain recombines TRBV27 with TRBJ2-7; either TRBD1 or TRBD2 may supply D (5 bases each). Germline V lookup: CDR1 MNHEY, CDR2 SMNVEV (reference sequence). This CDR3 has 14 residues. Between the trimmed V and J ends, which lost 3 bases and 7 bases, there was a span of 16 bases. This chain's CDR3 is CASSLGVTYNEQYF. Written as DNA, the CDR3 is TGTGCCAGCAGTTTGGGGGTTACCTACAATGAGCAGTACTTC.

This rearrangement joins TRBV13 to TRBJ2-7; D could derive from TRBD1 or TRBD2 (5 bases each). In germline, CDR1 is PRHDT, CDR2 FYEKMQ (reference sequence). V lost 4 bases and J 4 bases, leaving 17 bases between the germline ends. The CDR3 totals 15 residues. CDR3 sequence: CASSSPERGLYEQYF. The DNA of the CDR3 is TGTGCCAGCAGCTCCCCCGAGAGGGGATTGTACGAGCAGTACTTC.

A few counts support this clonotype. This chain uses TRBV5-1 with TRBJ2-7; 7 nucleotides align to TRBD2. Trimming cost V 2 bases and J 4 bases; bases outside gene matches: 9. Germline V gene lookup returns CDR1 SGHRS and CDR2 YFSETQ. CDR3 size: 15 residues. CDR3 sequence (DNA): TGCGCCAGCAGCTTCAACGGGGGGAATTCTTACGAGCAGTACTTC. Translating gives CASSFNGGNSYEQYF.

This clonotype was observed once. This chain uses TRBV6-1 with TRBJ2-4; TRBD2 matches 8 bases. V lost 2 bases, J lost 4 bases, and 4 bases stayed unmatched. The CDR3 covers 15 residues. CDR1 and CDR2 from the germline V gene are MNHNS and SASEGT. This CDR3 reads CASSELGGGKNIQYF. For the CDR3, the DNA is TGTGCCAGCAGTGAACTAGGCGGGGGGAAAAACATTCAGTACTTC.

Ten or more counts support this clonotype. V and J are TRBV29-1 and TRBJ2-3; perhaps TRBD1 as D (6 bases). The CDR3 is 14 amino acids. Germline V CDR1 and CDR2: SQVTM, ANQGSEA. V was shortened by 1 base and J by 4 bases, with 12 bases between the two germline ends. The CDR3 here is CSVEGGRGPDTQYF. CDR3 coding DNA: TGCAGCGTTGAAGGGGGCAGGGGTCCAGATACGCAGTATTTT.

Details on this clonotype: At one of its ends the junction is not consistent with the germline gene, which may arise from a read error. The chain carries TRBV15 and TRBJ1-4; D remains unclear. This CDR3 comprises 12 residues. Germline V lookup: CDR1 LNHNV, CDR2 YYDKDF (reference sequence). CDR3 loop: CATGRDLGELFF. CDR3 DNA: TGTGCCACCGGCAGAGATTTGGGAGAGCTGTTTTTT.

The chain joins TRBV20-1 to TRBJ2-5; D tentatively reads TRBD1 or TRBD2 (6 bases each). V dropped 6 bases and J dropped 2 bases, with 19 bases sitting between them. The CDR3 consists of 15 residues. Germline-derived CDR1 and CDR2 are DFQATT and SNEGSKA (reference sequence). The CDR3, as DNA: TGCAGTGCCCTGTCCGAGGGGGGAACACAAGAGACCCAGTACTTC. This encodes CSALSEGGTQETQYF.

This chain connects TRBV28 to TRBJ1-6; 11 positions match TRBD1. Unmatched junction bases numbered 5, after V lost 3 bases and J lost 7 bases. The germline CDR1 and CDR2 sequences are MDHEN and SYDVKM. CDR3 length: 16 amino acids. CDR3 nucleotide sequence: TGTGCCAGCAGTTTCCGAGGGACAGGGGGGAATTCACCCCTCCACTTT. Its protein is CASSFRGTGGNSPLHF.

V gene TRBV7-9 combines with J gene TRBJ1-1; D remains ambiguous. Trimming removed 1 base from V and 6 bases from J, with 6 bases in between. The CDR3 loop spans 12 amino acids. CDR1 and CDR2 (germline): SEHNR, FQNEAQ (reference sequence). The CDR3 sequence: CASSLGDAEAFF. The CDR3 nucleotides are TGTGCCAGCAGCTTAGGTGACGCTGAAGCTTTCTTT.

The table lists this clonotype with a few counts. CDR3 coding DNA: TGTGCCAGCAGTGGAACCCCCCACATGGTGCAGTACTTC. Translating gives CASSGTPHMVQYF. The J gene is TRBJ2-7, the V gene TRBV25-1; D remains unclear. The CDR3 extends over 13 amino acids. Germline CDR1 reads MGHDK; CDR2 reads SYGVNS. The V end was cut by 4 bases, the J end by 9 bases, with 16 bases between.

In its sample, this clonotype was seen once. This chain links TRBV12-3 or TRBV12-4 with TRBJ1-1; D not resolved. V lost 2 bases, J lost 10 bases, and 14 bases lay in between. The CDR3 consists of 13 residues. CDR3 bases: TGTGCCAGCAGTTTAAGGTCGGCGCGGGCAGCTTTCTTT. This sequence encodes CASSLRSARAAFF.

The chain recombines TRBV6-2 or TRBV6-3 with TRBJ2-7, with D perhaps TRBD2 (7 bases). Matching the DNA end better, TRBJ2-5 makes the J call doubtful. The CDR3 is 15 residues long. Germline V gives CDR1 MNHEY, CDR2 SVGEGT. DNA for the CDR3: TGTGCCAGCTCCACTACGGGACGGGGGGCAGAGACCCAGTACTTC. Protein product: CASSTTGRGAETQYF.